This is a list of T cell receptor beta chains from one sample in a study of blood T cell repertoires in COVID-19. Produced via immunoSEQ multiplex PCR; TCRdb's table is partial and in-frame only. The data hold about 170,000 clones, with around four fifths observed a single time. Sequences were obtained from peripheral blood. The receptor source for this set is a woman at least 80 years old with COVID-19, enrolled during active disease. CDR3s include the opening cysteine and the closing phenylalanine or tryptophan. D genes are given only for firm matches. Size tells how often a clone was seen (once, few, many) or the class of an expanded clone, and some rows leave it out.

V	size	J	D	DNA	CDR3
TRBV6-5	NA	TRBJ1-5	NA	TGTGCCAGCAGTCGGGGTTATAGCAATCAGCCCCAGCATTTT	CASSRGYSNQPQHF
TRBV7-9	few	TRBJ1-2	TRBD1	TGTGCCAGCAGCCCCCGGACAGGGTCGGCCTATGGCTACACCTTC	CASSPRTGSAYGYTF
TRBV3-1/TRBV3-2	NA	TRBJ1-2	NA	TGTGCCAGCAGCCAAGAAGGGAGCTATGGCTACACCTTC	CASSQEGSYGYTF
TRBV5-1	NA	TRBJ1-2	NA	TGCGCCAGCAGCTTGTTCGATAATACAGGGAGCGGCTACACCTTC	CASSLFDNTGSGYTF
TRBV2	NA	TRBJ1-2	NA	TGTGCCAGCAGTGGGACAGTGAGTAACTATGGCTACACCTTC	CASSGTVSNYGYTF
TRBV28	NA	TRBJ1-2	TRBD1	TGTGCCAGCAGTTTATCCCAAGGGACAGGAGTCTATGGCTACACCTTC	CASSLSQGTGVYGYTF
TRBV3-1/TRBV3-2	NA	TRBJ1-1	NA	TGTGCCAGCAGTCAGACTTCGAACACTGAAGCTTTCTTT	CASSQTSNTEAFF
TRBV29-1	NA	TRBJ2-1	TRBD1	TGCAGCGTGCGAAAGACAGGGGCCTACAATGAGCAGTTCTTC	CSVRKTGAYNEQFF
TRBV6-5	NA	TRBJ1-5	NA	TGTGCCAGCAGGGGCCAATTCGGTAATCAGCCCCAGCATTTT	CASRGQFGNQPQHF
TRBV18	NA	TRBJ1-4	TRBD1	TGTGCCAGCTCACCGAGTGTTGCAGGGGGCAATGAAAAACTGTTTTTT	CASSPSVAGGNEKLFF
TRBV4-1	NA	TRBJ2-3	TRBD1	TGCGCCAGCAGCCAAGCGTACGACAGGGTGGCGACGCAGTATTTT	CASSQAYDRVATQYF
TRBV5-4	NA	TRBJ1-6	NA	TGTGCCAGCAGCCCCCTCGGGGGGCGGCCGTCACCCCTCCACTTT	CASSPLGGRPSPLHF
TRBV21-1	NA	TRBJ2-3	NA	TGTGCCAGCAGCAATTTGGGACAGCGCACAGATACGCAGTATTTT	CASSNLGQRTDTQYF
TRBV27	few	TRBJ1-6	NA	TGTGCCAGCAGGTTTGGAGGGGAAGGATCACCCCTCCACTTT	CASRFGGEGSPLHF
TRBV15	NA	TRBJ2-1	NA	TGTGCCACCAGCAGAGATAGAACGGGTCCGATAGGTGAGCAGTTCTTC	CATSRDRTGPIGEQFF
TRBV24-1	few	TRBJ1-1	NA	TGTGCCACCAGTGACTCCAGGGCTGGGAACACTGAAGCTTTCTTT	CATSDSRAGNTEAFF
TRBV5-1	NA	TRBJ2-7	NA	TGCGCCAGCAGCCTAGATGCTGCTGGCCTTGGAGACGAGCAGTACTTC	CASSLDAAGLGDEQYF
TRBV2	NA	TRBJ1-5	NA	TGTGCCAGCAGTTACAGGGTCGATAATCAGCCCCAGCATTTT	CASSYRVDNQPQHF
TRBV18	few	TRBJ1-2	TRBD1	TGTGCCAGCTCACTGGGACAGGGGAGCTACACCTTC	CASSLGQGSYTF
TRBV5-8	few	TRBJ2-1	TRBD2	TGTGCCAGCTTCTATTATACGGCTAGCGGGAACCACAATGAGCAGTTCTTC	CASFYYTASGNHNEQFF
TRBV5-1	NA	TRBJ1-2	TRBD1	TGCGCCAGCAGCGGGGACAGCCTAGCGTATGGCTACACCTTC	CASSGDSLAYGYTF
TRBV6-5	NA	TRBJ1-4	NA	TGTGCCAGCCGGGACATTGATGAAAAACTGTTTTTT	CASRDIDEKLFF
TRBV29-1	NA	TRBJ1-1	TRBD1	TGCAGCGACTCACAGGGGACCACTGAAGCTTTCTTT	CSDSQGTTEAFF
TRBV18	NA	TRBJ2-7	NA	TGTGCCAGCTCATCCACGGCAGGGTACGAGCAGTACTTC	CASSSTAGYEQYF
TRBV7-3	once	TRBJ2-2	TRBD2	TGTGCCAGCAGCCCCCGCCTAGCGGGAAGTGTCGGGGAGCTGTTTTTT	CASSPRLAGSVGELFF
TRBV11-3	NA	TRBJ1-1	NA	TGTGCCAGCAGCCTACAGGGAGAAAGTGAAGCTTTCTTT	CASSLQGESEAFF
TRBV6-1	once	TRBJ1-6	TRBD1	TGTGCCAGCAGTGGAGAGGTAGGAGGGGGCATGGTTTCACCCCTCCACTTT	CASSGEVGGGMVSPLHF
TRBV20-1	once	TRBJ2-3	TRBD2	TGCAGTGCTAGTACCCCGCCGGGAGGACCAGATACGCAGTATTTT	CSASTPPGGPDTQYF
TRBV3-1/TRBV3-2	NA	TRBJ1-1	NA	TGTGCCAGCAGCCAAGATTCCGGGGGACACACTGAAGCTTTCTTT	CASSQDSGGHTEAFF
TRBV5-1	NA	TRBJ2-7	NA	TGCGCCAGCAGGGAGCAGGGAACGTCCTACGAGCAGTACTTC	CASREQGTSYEQYF
TRBV9	NA	TRBJ2-2	TRBD2	TGTGCCAGCAGCGCCGGGCCGGGGGGAACCGGGGAGCTGTTTTTT	CASSAGPGGTGELFF
TRBV5-1	NA	TRBJ2-5	NA	TGCGCCAGCAGCTTTGGGGACTCCGAAGAGACCCAGTACTTC	CASSFGDSEETQYF
TRBV4-1	NA	TRBJ2-3	TRBD2	TGCGCCAGCGGAATAGCGGGAGTGCAAGATACGCAGTATTTT	CASGIAGVQDTQYF
TRBV2	NA	TRBJ2-7	TRBD2	TGTGCCAGCAGAGAGGTTAGCGGGGGACTCTACGAGCAGTACTTC	CASREVSGGLYEQYF
TRBV5-1	NA	TRBJ1-2	NA	TGCGCCAGCAGCTTCCAGACAGGCTATGGCTACACCTTC	CASSFQTGYGYTF
TRBV7-9	NA	TRBJ1-3	NA	TGTGCCAGCAGCTTAGAACAGGGAAGAAACACCATATATTTT	CASSLEQGRNTIYF
TRBV10-1	NA	TRBJ2-7	NA	TGCGCCAGCAGTGAGGGACAGAACTACGAGCAGTACTTC	CASSEGQNYEQYF
TRBV7-9	NA	TRBJ2-7	NA	TGTGCCAGCAGCCGTGACAGTGGCGAGCAGTACTTC	CASSRDSGEQYF
TRBV3-1/TRBV3-2	NA	TRBJ1-2	TRBD1	TGTGCCAGCAGCCAAGAGCTACAGGGGGGTGGCTACACCTTC	CASSQELQGGGYTF
TRBV18	NA	TRBJ2-5	NA	TGTGCCAGCTCCTTCCAAGAGACCCAGTACTTC	CASSFQETQYF
TRBV18	NA	TRBJ2-3	TRBD1	TGTGCCAGCTCACCTCTCAGGGGGCAAGAAAACACAGATACGCAGTATTTT	CASSPLRGQENTDTQYF
TRBV5-1	NA	TRBJ1-2	NA	TGCGCCAGCAGCTCGACCTGGGGGGTATCGAGTGGCTACACCTTC	CASSSTWGVSSGYTF